What follows are 18 T cell receptor beta chains derived from one specimen sequenced in a study of vaccination effects on CD4 cells after COVID-19. The method was immunoSEQ multiplex PCR; TCRdb's version includes in-frame clones alone and lacks a portion of them. The sample has about 58,000 clones; about 83% are singletons. Antigens for these TCRs are unknown. Culture lasted about nine days before CD4+ T cell isolation. The sequenced sample was CD4+ T cells from PBMCs cultured without peptide, obtained before COVID-19 vaccination. These receptor sequences come from a human donor who received a COVID-19 vaccine.

This clone occurred once. The CDR3 DNA reads TGCGCCAGCAGCTTGGAAGGGGGCGAAGCGGGGGGAGACTCCTACGAGCAGTACGTC. Amino acid sequence: CASSLEGGEAGGDSYEQYV. The rearrangement uses TRBV5-1 and TRBJ2-7; 9 bases agree with TRBD2. The CDR3 spans 19 residues. Germline loops: CDR1 SGHRS, CDR2 YFSETQ. Trimming at V came to 0 bases and at J to 0 bases, leaving 13 bases not matched to a gene.

The V call is TRBV4-2, the J call TRBJ1-3, with D possibly being TRBD1 (5 bases). Germline CDR1 reads LGHNA; CDR2 reads YNFKEQ. Trimming removed 4 bases at V and 0 bases at J, with 13 bases between. This CDR3 is built from 16 residues. CDR3 residues: CASSLGAPNSGNTIYF. The DNA of the CDR3 is TGTGCCAGCAGCCTCGGGGCCCCAAACTCTGGAAACACCATATATTTT.

This chain links TRBV15 with TRBJ1-5, with 10 bases matching TRBD1. The junction had 8 bases not matched to a gene; V was cut back by 3 bases and J by 6 bases. Germline loops: CDR1 LNHNV, CDR2 YYDKDF (reference sequence). The length of the CDR3 is 16 residues. Written as DNA, the CDR3 is TGTGCCACCAGCAGCCCGGACAGGGGGTTGTTTCAGCCCCAGCATTTT. This gives the protein CATSSPDRGLFQPQHF.

V is TRBV6-1 and J is TRBJ1-2; TRBD1 might be the D (6 bases). V was shortened by 2 bases and J by 4 bases, with 14 bases between the two germline ends. The V gene's germline CDR1 is MNHNS and CDR2 SASEGT. The length of the CDR3 is 15 residues. This CDR3 reads CASSEWRQELYGYTF. CDR3 in DNA: TGTGCCAGCAGTGAATGGCGACAGGAGCTCTATGGCTACACCTTC.

The chain links TRBV6-1 to TRBJ1-4; possible D gene TRBD1, 6 bases. This CDR3 spans 17 amino acids. Germline assignment: CDR1 MNHNS and CDR2 SASEGT. Trimming pared 0 bases from V and 4 bases from J, leaving 15 bases between. Here the CDR3 reads CASSEARRGGLNEKLFF. CDR3 in DNA: TGTGCCAGCAGTGAAGCCCGGAGAGGGGGGCTTAATGAAAAACTGTTTTTT.

The CDR3 protein is CASSEGTSYEQYV. CDR3 sequence (DNA): TGTGCCAGCAGCGAGGGAACCTCCTACGAGCAGTACGTC. The rearrangement links TRBV6-6 to TRBJ2-7, with D perhaps TRBD2 (5 bases). CDR1 MNHNY and CDR2 SVGAGI come from the germline V gene (reference sequence). The germline V and J ends were trimmed by 6 bases and 0 bases, with 9 bases remaining between them. The CDR3 is 13 amino acids.

The chain combines TRBV2 with TRBJ2-5; a weak D match, TRBD2 (7 bases). The germline V gene has CDR1 SNHLY and CDR2 FYNNEI. This CDR3 is built from 13 residues. Trimming stripped 4 bases from V and 4 bases from J, with 10 bases between. This chain's CDR3 is CASSGGGGETQYF. DNA for the CDR3: TGTGCCAGCAGTGGGGGGGGCGGAGAGACCCAGTACTTC.

V gene TRBV5-1 combines with J gene TRBJ2-3; D is unresolved. Trimming shortened V by 6 bases and J by 2 bases, and 13 bases separated the two germline ends. Germline V CDR1 and CDR2: SGHRS, YFSETQ. The CDR3 loop spans 14 amino acids. The DNA of the CDR3 is TGCGCCAGCAATGACGGAGCTGTCACAGATACGCAGTATTTT. The encoded protein is CASNDGAVTDTQYF.

This chain joins TRBV19 and TRBJ1-5; D uncertain. Germline V gives CDR1 LNHDA, CDR2 SQIVND (reference sequence). The CDR3 totals 12 residues. The ends were cut back, 3 bases at V and 7 bases at J, with 7 bases in the middle. In nucleotides, the CDR3 is TGTGCCAGTAGTATGCGAACCCAGCCCCAGCATTTT. Residues: CASSMRTQPQHF.

The V gene is TRBV27, the J gene TRBJ1-2; 8 nucleotides align to TRBD1. The CDR3 is made up of 15 amino acids. The V segment lost 5 bases and the J segment 4 bases; nucleotides outside the gene matches: 9. CDR1 is MNHEY, CDR2 SMNVEV, per germline (reference sequence). The CDR3 DNA follows: TGTGCCAGCAGTAGACCGGGACAGGCATTCTATGGCTACACCTTC. Translated: CASSRPGQAFYGYTF.

The rearrangement links TRBV13 to TRBJ1-3; D remains unclear. The CDR3 runs 16 residues. Germline CDR1 reads PRHDT; CDR2 reads FYEKMQ (reference sequence). V gave up 3 bases and J gave up 1 base, with 13 bases separating them. CDR3 residues: CASSLGPYSSGNTIYF. The CDR3 DNA reads TGTGCCAGCAGCTTGGGCCCATATTCGTCTGGAAACACCATATATTTT.

The rearrangement joins TRBV12-5 to TRBJ2-3; D remains ambiguous. The germline CDR1 and CDR2 sequences are LGHNT and FRNRAP. CDR3 length: 14 amino acids. The V end lost 3 bases, the J end lost 8 bases, and 15 bases lay between the germline ends. The CDR3, as DNA: TGTGCTAGTGGTTTTAAGGGATTTGGGGTTACGCAGTATTTT. Translating it yields CASGFKGFGVTQYF.

This clone turned up a few times. The V call is TRBV30, the J call TRBJ1-5; no clear D. CDR1 and CDR2 from the germline V gene are GTSNPN and SVGIG (reference sequence). This CDR3 is built from 12 residues. V was clipped by 1 base and J by 10 bases, with 11 bases between them. Here the CDR3 reads CAWSAGVGPQHF. The DNA for the CDR3 is TGTGCCTGGAGTGCCGGCGTCGGCCCCCAGCATTTT. The variable domain in full, with the rest retrieved from reference TRBV30 and TRBJ1-5, is SQTIHQWPATLVQPVGSPLSLECTVEGTSNPNLYWYRQAAGRGLQLLFYSVGIGQISSEVPQNLSASRPQDRQFILSSKKLLLSDSGFYLCAWSAGVGPQHFGDGTRLSIL.

The chain is built from TRBV7-2 and TRBJ1-2; weak D call: TRBD1 (5 bases). Germline CDR1 and CDR2: SGHTA and FQGNSA. With 3 bases removed from V and 7 bases from J, the gap between germline ends came to 21 bases. The CDR3 totals 16 residues. CDR3 protein: CASSFLFGTSSGGYTF. The DNA for the CDR3 is TGTGCCAGCAGCTTTCTTTTTGGGACGTCTTCAGGTGGCTACACCTTC.

The V and J genes are TRBV6-5 and TRBJ1-5; D unclear. The CDR3 contains 15 residues. Germline V CDR1 and CDR2: MNHEY, SVGAGI. Trimming cost V 6 bases and J 0 bases, with 12 bases left between them. CDR3 bases: TGTGCCAGCAGAACGAGCTTGGATAGCAATCAGCCCCAGCATTTT. Translation: CASRTSLDSNQPQHF.

This chain joins TRBV19 and TRBJ1-1; 9 bases match TRBD1. The CDR3 extends over 15 amino acids. CDR1 LNHDA and CDR2 SQIVND come from the germline V gene (reference sequence). Unmatched junction bases numbered 9, after V lost 6 bases and J lost 4 bases. The CDR3: CASRNRQGGTTEAFF. In nucleotides, the CDR3 is TGTGCCAGTAGGAATCGACAGGGGGGAACCACTGAAGCTTTCTTT. Filled out from reference TRBV19 and TRBJ1-1, the complete variable domain reads DGGITQSPKYLFRKEGQNVTLSCEQNLNHDAMYWYRQDPGQGLRLIYYSQIVNDFQKGDIAEGYSVSREKKESFPLTVTSAQKNPTAFYLCASRNRQGGTTEAFFGQGTRLTVV.

The V and J genes are TRBV5-1 and TRBJ1-5, with TRBD1 matching 9 bases. CDR1 is SGHRS, CDR2 YFSETQ, per germline. The CDR3 is 15 residues long. Trimming removed 0 bases from V and 4 bases from J; junction bases left unmatched: 2. The CDR3 nucleotides are TGCGCCAGCAGCTTGGAGGGGACAGGGAATCAGCCCCAGCATTTT. The encoded protein is CASSLEGTGNQPQHF.

The J gene is TRBJ1-2, the V gene TRBV7-8, with a tentative D call TRBD1 (5 bases). The CDR3 spans 15 residues. The germline V gene encodes CDR1 SGHVS and CDR2 FQNEAQ. Trimming cost V 5 bases and J 5 bases, with 18 bases left between them. CDR3 region: CASSVWDQVMYGYTF. CDR3 DNA: TGTGCCAGCAGCGTCTGGGACCAAGTTATGTATGGCTACACCTTC.